This note documents a single T cell receptor beta chain sequence. Genomic DNA, for the unsorted samples, came from around 90 million PBMCs. This sample is part of a study of shared clonotypes between healthy human individuals. Deep was the level used in running the assay. The authors ran unsorted PBMC replicate PCRs on 250 to 350 ng DNA, 32,000 or so T cell genomes. Sequenced by immunoSEQ multiplex PCR; TCRdb stores in-frame clones only, minus some. Of some 530,000 clones listed, around 85% are singletons. This clonotype was obtained from a woman in her thirties or forties in good health. Some clones in this sample may be carry-over from other donors' samples. The material sequenced was PBMCs.

CDR3 DNA: TGTGCCAGTAGTATGGCAGTCACCCCCCACGACGAGCAGTACTTC. Encoded protein: CASSMAVTPHDEQYF. The chain has TRBV19 and TRBJ2-7, with D hard to call. Germline assignment: CDR1 LNHDA and CDR2 SQIVND (reference sequence). This CDR3 has 15 amino acids. V lost 3 bases, J lost 5 bases, and 17 bases lay in between.